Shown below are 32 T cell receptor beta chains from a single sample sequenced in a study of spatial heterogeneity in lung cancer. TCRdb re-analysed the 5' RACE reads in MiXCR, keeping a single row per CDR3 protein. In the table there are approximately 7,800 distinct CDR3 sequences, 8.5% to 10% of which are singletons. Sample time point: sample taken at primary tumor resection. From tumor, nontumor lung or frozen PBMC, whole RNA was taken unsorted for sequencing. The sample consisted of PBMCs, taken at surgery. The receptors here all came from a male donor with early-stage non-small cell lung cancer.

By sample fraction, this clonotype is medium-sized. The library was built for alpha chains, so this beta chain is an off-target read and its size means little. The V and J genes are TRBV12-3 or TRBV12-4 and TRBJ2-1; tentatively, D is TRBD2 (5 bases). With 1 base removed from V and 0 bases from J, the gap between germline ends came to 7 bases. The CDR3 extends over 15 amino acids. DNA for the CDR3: TGTGCCAGCAGTTTAGGTGAGGGCTCCTACAATGAGCAGTTCTTC. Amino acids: CASSLGEGSYNEQFF.

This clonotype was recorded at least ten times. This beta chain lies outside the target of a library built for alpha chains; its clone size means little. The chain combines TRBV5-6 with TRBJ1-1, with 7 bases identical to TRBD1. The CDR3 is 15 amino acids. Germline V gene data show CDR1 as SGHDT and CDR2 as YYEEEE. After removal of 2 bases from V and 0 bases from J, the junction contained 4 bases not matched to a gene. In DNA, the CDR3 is TGTGCCAGCAGCTTACTGGACAGGCTGAACACTGAAGCTTTCTTT. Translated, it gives CASSLLDRLNTEAFF.

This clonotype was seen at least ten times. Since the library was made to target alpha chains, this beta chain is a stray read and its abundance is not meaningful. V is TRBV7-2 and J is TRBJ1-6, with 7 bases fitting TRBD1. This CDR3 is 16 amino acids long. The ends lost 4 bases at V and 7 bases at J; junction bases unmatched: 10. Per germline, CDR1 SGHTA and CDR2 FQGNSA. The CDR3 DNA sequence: TGTGCCAGCAGCTATCTACAGGGGCTACCAAATTCACCCCTCCACTTT. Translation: CASSYLQGLPNSPLHF.

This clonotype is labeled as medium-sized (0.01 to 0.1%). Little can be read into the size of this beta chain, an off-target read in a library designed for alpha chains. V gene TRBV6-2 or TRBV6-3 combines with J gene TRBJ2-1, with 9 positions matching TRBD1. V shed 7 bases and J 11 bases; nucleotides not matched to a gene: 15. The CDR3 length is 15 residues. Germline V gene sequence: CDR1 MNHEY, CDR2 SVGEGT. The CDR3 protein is CASTVGGDREVKQFF. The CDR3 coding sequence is TGTGCCAGCACCGTCGGCGGGGACAGGGAAGTTAAGCAGTTCTTC.

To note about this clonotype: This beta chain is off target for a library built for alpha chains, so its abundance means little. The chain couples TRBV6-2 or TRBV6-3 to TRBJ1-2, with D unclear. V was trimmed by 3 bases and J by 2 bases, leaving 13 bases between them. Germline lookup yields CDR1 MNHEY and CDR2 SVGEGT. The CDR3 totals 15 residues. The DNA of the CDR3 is TGTGCCAGCAGTTATCGGACGGATTCAAACTATGGCTACACCTTC. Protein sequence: CASSYRTDSNYGYTF.

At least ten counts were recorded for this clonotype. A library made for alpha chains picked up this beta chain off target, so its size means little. The CDR3 DNA sequence: TGTGCCACCAGTGACCCTCACGGCACAGATACGCAGTATTTT. This sequence encodes CATSDPHGTDTQYF. The chain links TRBV24-1 to TRBJ2-3; D gene ambiguous. The CDR3 totals 14 residues. Trimming cost V 4 bases and J 1 base, with 8 bases left between them. Per the germline V gene, CDR1 is KGHDR and CDR2 is SFDVKD.

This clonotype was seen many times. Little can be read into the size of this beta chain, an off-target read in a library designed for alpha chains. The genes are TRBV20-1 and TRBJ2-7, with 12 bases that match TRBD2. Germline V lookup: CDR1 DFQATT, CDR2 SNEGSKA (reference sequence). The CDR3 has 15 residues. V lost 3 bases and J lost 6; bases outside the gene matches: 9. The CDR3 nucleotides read TGCAGTGCTAGTATGACTAGCGGGAGCCAGGCCGAGCAGTACTTC. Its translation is CSASMTSGSQAEQYF.

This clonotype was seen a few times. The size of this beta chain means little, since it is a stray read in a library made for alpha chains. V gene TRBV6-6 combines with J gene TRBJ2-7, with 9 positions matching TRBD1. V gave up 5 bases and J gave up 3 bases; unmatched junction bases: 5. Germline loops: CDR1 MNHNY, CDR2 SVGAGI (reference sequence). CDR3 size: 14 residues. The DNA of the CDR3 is TGTGCCAGCAGTCCGGGGACAGGGCTCTACGAGCAGTACTTC. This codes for CASSPGTGLYEQYF.

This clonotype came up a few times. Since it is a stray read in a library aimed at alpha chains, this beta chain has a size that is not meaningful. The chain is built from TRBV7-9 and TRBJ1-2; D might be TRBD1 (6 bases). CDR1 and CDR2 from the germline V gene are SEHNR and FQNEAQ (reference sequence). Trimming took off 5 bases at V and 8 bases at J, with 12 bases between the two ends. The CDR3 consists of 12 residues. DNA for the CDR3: TGTGCCAGCAGCCCGGGACAAGGGGGCTACACCTTC. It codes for CASSPGQGGYTF.

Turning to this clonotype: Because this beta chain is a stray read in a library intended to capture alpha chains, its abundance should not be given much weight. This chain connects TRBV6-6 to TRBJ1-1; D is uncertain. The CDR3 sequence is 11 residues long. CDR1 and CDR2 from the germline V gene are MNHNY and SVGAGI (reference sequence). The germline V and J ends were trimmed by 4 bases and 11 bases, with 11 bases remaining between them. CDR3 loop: CASSFGKSAFF. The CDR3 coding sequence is TGTGCCAGCAGTTTTGGGAAATCGGCTTTCTTT.

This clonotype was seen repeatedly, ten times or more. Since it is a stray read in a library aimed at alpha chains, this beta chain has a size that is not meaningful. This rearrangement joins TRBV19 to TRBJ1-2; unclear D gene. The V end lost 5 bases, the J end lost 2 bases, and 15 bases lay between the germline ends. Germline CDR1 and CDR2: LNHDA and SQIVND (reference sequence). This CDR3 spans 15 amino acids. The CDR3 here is CASSFSWTANYGYTF. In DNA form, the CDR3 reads TGTGCCAGTAGTTTTTCCTGGACGGCCAACTATGGCTACACCTTC.

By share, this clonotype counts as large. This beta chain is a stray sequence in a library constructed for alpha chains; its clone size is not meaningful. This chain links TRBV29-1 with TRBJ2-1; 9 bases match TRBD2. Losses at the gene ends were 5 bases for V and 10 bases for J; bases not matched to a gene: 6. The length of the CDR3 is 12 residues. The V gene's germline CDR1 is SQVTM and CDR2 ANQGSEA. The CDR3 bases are TGCAGCGTTCGCCGACTAGCGGAGGAGCAGTTCTTC. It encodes CSVRRLAEEQFF.

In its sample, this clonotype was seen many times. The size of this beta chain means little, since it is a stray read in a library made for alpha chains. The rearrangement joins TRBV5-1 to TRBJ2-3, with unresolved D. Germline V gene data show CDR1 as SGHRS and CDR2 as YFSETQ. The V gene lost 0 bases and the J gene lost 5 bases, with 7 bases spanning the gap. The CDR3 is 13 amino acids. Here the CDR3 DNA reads TGCGCCAGCAGCTTGGAGTTGGTAGATACGCAGTATTTT. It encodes CASSLELVDTQYF. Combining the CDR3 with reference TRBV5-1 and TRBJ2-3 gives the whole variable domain KAGVTQTPRYLIKTRGQQVTLSCSPISGHRSVSWYQQTPGQGLQFLFEYFSETQRNKGNFPGRFSGRQFSNSRSEMNVSTLELGDSALYLCASSLELVDTQYFGPGTRLTVL.

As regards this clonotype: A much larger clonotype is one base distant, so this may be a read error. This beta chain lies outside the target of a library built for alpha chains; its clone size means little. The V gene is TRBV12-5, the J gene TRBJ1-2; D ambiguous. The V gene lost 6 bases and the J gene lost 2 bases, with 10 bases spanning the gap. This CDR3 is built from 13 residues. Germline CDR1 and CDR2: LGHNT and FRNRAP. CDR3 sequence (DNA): TGTGCTAGTGGAGGTTGGAGCAACTATGGCTACACCTTC. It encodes CASGGWSNYGYTF.

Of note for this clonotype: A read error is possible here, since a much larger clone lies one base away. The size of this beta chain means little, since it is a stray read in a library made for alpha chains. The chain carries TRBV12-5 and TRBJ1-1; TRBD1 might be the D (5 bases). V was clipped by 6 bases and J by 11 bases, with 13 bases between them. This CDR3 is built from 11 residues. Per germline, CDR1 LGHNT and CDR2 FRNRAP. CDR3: CASGAGPGAFF. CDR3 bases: TGTGCTAGTGGCGCGGGACCAGGGGCTTTCTTT.

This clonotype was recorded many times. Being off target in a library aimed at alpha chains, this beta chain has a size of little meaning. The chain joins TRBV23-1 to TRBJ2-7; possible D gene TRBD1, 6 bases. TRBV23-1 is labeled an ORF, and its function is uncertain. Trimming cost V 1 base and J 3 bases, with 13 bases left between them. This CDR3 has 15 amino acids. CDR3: CASSQWAGAGYEQYF. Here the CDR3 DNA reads TGCGCCAGCAGTCAATGGGCAGGGGCAGGCTACGAGCAGTACTTC.

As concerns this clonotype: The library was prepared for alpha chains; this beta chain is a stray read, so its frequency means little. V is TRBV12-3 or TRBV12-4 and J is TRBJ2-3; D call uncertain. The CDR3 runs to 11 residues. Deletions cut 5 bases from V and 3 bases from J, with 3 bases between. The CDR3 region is CASSVTDTQYF. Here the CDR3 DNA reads TGTGCCAGCAGTGTTACAGATACGCAGTATTTT.

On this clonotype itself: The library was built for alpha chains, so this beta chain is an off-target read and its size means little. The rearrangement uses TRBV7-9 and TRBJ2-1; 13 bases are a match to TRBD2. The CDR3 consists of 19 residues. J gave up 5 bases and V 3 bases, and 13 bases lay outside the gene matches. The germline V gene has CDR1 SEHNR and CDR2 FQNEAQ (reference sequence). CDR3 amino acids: CASSFPRTSGSSGHNEQFF. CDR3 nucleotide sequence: TGTGCCAGCAGCTTCCCCCGGACTAGCGGGAGTAGTGGTCACAATGAGCAGTTCTTC.

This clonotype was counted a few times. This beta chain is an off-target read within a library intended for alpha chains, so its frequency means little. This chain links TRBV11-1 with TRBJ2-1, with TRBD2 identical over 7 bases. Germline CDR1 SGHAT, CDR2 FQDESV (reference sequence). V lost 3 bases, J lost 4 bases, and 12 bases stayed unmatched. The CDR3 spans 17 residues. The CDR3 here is CASSFQSGSGPYNEQFF. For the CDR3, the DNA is TGTGCCAGCAGCTTCCAGTCTGGTAGCGGGCCTTACAATGAGCAGTTCTTC.

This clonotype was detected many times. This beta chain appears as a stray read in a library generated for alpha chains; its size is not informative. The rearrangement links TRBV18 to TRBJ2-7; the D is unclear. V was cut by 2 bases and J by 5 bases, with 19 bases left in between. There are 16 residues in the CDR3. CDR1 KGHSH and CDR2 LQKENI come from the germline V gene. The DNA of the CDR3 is TGTGCCAGCTCACCAGTACGGGCACGTCGACCGGACGAGCAGTACTTC. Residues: CASSPVRARRPDEQYF. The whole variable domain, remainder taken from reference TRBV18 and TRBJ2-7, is NAGVMQNPRHLVRRRGQEARLRCSPMKGHSHVYWYRQLPEEGLKFMVYLQKENIIDESGMPKERFSAEFPKEGPSILRIQQVVRGDSAAYFCASSPVRARRPDEQYFGPGTRLTVT.

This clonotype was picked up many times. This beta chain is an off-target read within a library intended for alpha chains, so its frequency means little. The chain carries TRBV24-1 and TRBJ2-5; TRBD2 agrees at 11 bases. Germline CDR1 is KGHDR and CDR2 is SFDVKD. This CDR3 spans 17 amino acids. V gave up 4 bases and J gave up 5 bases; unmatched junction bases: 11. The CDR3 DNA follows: TGTGCCACCAGTGACTGGGGACTAGCGGACGGGGAGGAGACCCAGTACTTC. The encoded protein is CATSDWGLADGEETQYF.

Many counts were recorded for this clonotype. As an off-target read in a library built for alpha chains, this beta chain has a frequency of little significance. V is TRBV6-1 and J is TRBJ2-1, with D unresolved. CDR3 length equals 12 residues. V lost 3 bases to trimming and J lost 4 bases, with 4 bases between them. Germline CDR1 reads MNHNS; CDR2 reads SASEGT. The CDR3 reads CASSDMYNEQFF. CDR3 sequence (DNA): TGTGCCAGCAGTGATATGTACAATGAGCAGTTCTTC.

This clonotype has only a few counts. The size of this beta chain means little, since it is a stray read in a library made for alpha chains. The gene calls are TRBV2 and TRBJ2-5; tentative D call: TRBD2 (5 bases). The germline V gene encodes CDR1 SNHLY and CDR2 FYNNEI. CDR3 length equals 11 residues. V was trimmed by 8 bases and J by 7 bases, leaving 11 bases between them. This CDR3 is CASRSEGTQYF. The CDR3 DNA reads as TGTGCCAGCCGTAGCGAGGGGACCCAGTACTTC. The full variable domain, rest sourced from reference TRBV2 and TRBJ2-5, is EPEVTQTPSHQVTQMGQEVILRCVPISNHLYFYWYRQILGQKVEFLVSFYNNEISEKSEIFDDQFSVERPDGSNFTLKIRSTKLEDSAMYFCASRSEGTQYFGPGTRLLVL.

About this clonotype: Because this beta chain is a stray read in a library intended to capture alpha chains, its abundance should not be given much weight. The CDR3 region is CASSYSGFSSSYEQYF. CDR3 nucleotides: TGTGCCAGCAGTTACTCAGGGTTCTCGAGCTCCTACGAGCAGTACTTC. The V and J genes are TRBV6-5 and TRBJ2-7; D gene uncertain. V dropped 0 bases and J dropped 0 bases, with 12 bases sitting between them. Germline CDR1 MNHEY, CDR2 SVGAGI. CDR3 length equals 16 residues.

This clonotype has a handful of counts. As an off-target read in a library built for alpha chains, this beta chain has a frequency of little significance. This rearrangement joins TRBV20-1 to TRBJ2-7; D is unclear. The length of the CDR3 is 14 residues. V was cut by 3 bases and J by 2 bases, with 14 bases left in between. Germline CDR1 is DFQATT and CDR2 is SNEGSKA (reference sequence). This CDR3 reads CSASDSGFTYEQYF. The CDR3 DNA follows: TGCAGTGCTAGCGATTCCGGGTTTACCTACGAGCAGTACTTC.

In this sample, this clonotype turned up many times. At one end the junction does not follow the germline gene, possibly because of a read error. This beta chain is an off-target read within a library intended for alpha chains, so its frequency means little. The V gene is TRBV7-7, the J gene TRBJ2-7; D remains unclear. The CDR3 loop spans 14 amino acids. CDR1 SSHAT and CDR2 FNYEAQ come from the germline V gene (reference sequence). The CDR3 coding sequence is TGTGCTAGCAGCGCCTCTCAGACCTCGGACGAGCAGTACTTC. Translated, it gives CASSASQTSDEQYF. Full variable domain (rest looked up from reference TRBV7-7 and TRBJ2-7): GAGVSQSPRYKVTKRGQDVTLRCDPISSHATLYWYQQALGQGPEFLTYFNYEAQPDKSGLPSDRFSAERPEGSISTLTIQRTEQRDSAMYRCASSASQTSDEQYFGPGTRLTVT.

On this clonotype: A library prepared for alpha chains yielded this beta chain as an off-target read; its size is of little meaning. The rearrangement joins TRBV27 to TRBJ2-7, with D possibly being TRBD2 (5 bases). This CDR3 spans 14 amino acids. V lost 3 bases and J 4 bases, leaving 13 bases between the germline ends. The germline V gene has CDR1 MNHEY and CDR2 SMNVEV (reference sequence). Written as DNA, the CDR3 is TGTGCCAGCAGTTTCCGAGGGAGTTCTTACGAGCAGTACTTC. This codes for CASSFRGSSYEQYF.

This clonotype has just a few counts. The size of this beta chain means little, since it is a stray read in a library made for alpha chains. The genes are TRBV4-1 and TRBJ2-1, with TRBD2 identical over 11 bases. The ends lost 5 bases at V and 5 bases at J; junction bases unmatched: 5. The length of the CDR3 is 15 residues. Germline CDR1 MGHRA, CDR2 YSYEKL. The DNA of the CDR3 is TGCGCCAGCAGCTTGACTAGCGGGACAGACAATGAGCAGTTCTTC. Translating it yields CASSLTSGTDNEQFF.

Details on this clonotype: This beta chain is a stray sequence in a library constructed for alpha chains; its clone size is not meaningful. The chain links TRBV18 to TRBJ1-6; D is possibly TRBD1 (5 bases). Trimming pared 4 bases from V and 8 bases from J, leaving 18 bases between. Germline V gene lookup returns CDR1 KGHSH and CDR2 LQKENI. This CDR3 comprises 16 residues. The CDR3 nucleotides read TGTGCCAGCTCACACATCCCCGGCAGGGTTGATTCACCCCTCCACTTT. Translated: CASSHIPGRVDSPLHF.

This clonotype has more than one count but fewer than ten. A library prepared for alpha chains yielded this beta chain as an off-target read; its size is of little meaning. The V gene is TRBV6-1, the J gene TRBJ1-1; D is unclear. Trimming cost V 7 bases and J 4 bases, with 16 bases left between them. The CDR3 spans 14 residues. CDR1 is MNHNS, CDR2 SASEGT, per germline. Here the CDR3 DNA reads TGTGCCAGCACCCTTGGGCCCAGTGGCACTGAAGCTTTCTTT. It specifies CASTLGPSGTEAFF.

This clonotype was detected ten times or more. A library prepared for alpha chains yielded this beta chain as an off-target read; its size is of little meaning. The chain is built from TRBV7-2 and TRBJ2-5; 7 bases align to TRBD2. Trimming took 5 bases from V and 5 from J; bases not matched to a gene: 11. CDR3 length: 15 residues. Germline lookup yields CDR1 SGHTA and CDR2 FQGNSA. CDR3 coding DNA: TGTGCCAGCAGCACCACCCTGGGGGGGGGTGAGACCCAGTACTTC. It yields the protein CASSTTLGGGETQYF.

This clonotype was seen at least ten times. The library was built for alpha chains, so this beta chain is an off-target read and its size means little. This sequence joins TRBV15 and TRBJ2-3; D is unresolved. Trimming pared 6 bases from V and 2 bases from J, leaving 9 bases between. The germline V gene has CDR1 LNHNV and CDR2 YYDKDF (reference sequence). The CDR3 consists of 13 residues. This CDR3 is CATSGAFTDTQYF. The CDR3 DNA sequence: TGTGCCACCAGTGGAGCTTTCACAGATACGCAGTATTTT.